This T cell receptor beta chain came from a study of metastatic and nonmetastatic thyroid tumors. Study at large: Malignant and benign thyroid patients had repertoires compared in peripheral blood and tumor or nodule tissue. Whole-study results and caveats: In both blood and tumor samples, TCR beta diversity was reported significantly higher for malignant than benign nodules.

This clone occurred once. Its antigen is currently unknown. Before thyroid surgery, none of the patients had received any treatment. Germline V CDR1 and CDR2: SGHTA, FQGNSA. The CDR3 length is 14 residues. Trimming took 5 bases from V and 2 from J, leaving 11 bases between them. From the PCR reads, TCRdb re-called clones with MiXCR. Of about 12,000 clones in the sample, around 30% were seen once. This sequence joins TRBV7-2 and TRBJ2-3; D is perhaps TRBD2 (5 bases). Material for sequencing was tumor tissue. The receptor was isolated from a female donor with papillary thyroid cancer or a benign thyroid nodule (not recorded which). Some clones in this sample may be carry-over from other donors' samples. The CDR3: CASSVTTSTDTQYF. CDR3 nucleotide sequence: TGTGCCAGCAGCGTGACTACCTCCACAGATACGCAGTATTTT. Together with reference TRBV7-2 and TRBJ2-3, the CDR3 gives the full variable domain: GAGVSQSPSNKVTEKGKDVELRCDPISGHTALYWYRQSLGQGLEFLIYFQGNSAPDKSGLPSDRFSAERTGGSVSTLTIQRTQQEDSAVYLCASSVTTSTDTQYFGPGTRLTVL.